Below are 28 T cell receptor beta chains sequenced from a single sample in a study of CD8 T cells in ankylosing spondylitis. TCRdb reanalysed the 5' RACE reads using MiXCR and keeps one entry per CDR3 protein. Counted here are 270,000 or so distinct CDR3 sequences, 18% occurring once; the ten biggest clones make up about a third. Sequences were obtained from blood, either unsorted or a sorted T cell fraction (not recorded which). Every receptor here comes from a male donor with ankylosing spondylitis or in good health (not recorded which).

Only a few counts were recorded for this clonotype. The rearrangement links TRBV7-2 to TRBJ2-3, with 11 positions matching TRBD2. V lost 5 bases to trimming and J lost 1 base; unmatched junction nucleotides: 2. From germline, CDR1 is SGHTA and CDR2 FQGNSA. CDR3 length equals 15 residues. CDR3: CASSTLAGGTDTQYF. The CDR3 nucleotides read TGTGCCAGCAGCACACTAGCGGGAGGCACAGATACGCAGTATTTT.

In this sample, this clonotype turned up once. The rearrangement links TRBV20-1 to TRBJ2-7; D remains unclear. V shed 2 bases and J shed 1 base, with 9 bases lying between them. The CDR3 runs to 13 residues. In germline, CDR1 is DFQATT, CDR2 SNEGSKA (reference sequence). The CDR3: CSARPVRSYEQYF. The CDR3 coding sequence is TGCAGTGCTAGACCCGTTAGGTCCTACGAGCAGTACTTC.

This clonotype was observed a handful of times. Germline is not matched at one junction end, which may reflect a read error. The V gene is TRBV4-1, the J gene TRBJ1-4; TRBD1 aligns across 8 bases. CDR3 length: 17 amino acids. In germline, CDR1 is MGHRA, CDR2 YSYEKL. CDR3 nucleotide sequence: TGCGCCAGCAACCAAGGACCAGGGGGCACAACTAATGAAAAACTGTTTTTT. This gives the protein CASNQGPGGTTNEKLFF.

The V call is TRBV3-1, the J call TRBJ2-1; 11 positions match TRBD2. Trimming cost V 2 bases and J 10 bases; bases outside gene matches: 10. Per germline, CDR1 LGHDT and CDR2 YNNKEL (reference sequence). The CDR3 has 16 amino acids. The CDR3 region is CASSQRLAGRLEEQFF. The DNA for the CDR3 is TGTGCCAGCAGCCAACGACTAGCGGGAAGGCTGGAGGAGCAGTTCTTC.

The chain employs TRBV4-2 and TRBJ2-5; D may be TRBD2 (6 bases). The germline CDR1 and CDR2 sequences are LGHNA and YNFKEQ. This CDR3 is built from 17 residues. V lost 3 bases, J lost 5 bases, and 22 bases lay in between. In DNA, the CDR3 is TGTGCCAGCAGCCATCCTATTAATCGGGAGATCGGTGAGACCCAGTACTTC. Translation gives CASSHPINREIGETQYF.

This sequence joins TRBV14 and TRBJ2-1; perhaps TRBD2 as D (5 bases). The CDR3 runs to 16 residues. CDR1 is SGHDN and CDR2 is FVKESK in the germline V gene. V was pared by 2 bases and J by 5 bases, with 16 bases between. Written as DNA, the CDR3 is TGTGCCAGCAGCCAACCCGGGGTCTTGCCTGACAATGAGCAGTTCTTC. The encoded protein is CASSQPGVLPDNEQFF.

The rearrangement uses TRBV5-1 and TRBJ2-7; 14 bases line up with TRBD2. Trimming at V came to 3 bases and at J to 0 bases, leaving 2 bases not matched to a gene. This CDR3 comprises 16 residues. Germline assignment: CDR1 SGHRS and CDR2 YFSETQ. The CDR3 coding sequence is TGCGCCAGCAGCTGGACTAGCGGGAGGCCCTCCTACGAGCAGTACTTC. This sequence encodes CASSWTSGRPSYEQYF.

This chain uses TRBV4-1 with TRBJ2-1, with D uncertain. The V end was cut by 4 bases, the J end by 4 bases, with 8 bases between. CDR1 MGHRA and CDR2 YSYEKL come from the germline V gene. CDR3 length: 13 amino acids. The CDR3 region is CASSPDEYNEQFF. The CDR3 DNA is TGCGCCAGCAGCCCGGACGAGTACAATGAGCAGTTCTTC.

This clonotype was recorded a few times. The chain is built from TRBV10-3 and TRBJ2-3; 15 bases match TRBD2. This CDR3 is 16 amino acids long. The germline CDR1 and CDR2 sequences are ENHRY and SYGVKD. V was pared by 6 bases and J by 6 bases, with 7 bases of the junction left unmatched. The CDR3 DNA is TGTGCCATCAGAGGACTAGCGGGAGGGGACTGGGATACGCAGTATTTT. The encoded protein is CAIRGLAGGDWDTQYF.

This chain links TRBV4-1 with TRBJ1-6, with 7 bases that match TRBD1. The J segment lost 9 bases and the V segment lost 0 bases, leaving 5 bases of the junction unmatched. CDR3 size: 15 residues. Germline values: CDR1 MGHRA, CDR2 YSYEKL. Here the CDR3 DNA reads TGCGCCAGCAGCCAAGATGGAGGGACAGCTTCACCCCTCCACTTT. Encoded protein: CASSQDGGTASPLHF.

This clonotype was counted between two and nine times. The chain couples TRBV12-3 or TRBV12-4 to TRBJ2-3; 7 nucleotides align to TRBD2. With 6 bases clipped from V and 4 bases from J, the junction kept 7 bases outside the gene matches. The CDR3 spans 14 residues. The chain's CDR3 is CASRELATPDTQYF. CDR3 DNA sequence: TGTGCCAGCAGAGAACTAGCGACCCCAGATACGCAGTATTTT.

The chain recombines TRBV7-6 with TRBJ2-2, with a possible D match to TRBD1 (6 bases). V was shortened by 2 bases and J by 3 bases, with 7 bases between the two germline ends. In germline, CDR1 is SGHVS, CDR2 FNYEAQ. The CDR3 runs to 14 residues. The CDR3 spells CASSLYRDTGELFF. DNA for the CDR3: TGTGCCAGCAGCTTATACAGGGACACCGGGGAGCTGTTTTTT.

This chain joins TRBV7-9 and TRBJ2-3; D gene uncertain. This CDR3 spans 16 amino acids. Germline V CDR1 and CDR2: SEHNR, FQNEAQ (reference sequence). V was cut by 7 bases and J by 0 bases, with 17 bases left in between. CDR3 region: CASTAQDGPSTDTQYF. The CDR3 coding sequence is TGTGCCAGCACAGCCCAGGACGGACCTAGCACAGATACGCAGTATTTT.

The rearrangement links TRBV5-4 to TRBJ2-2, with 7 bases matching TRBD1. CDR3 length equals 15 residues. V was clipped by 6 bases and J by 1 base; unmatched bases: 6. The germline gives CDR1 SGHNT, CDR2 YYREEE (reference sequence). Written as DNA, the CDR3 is TGTGCCAGCACCCCTAGGGACAGGAACACCGGGGAGCTGTTTTTT. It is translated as CASTPRDRNTGELFF.

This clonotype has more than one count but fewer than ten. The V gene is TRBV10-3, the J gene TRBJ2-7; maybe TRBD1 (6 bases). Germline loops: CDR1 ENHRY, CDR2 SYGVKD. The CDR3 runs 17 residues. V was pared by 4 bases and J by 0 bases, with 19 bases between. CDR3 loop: CAISGMGAGGPSYEQYF. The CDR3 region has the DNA TGTGCCATCAGTGGAATGGGGGCAGGAGGACCCTCCTACGAGCAGTACTTC.

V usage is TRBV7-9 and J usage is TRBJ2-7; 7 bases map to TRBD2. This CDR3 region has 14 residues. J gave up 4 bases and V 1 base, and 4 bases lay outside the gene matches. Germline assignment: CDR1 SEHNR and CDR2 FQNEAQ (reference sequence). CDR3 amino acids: CASSLGRERYEQYF. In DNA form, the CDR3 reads TGTGCCAGCAGCTTAGGGCGGGAGAGGTACGAGCAGTACTTC.

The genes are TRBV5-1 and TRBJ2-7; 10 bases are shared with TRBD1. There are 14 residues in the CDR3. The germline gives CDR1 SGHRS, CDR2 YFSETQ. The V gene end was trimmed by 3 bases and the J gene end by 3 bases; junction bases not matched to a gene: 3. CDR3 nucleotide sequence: TGCGCCAGCAGCTGGAGGGACAGGGGCTACGAGCAGTACTTC. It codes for CASSWRDRGYEQYF.

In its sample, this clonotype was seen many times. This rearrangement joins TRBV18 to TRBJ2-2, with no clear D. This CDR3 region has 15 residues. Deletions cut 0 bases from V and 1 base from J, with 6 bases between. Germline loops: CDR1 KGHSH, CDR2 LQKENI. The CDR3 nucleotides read TGTGCCAGCTCACCACCGCCCGGGAACACCGGGGAGCTGTTTTTT. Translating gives CASSPPPGNTGELFF.

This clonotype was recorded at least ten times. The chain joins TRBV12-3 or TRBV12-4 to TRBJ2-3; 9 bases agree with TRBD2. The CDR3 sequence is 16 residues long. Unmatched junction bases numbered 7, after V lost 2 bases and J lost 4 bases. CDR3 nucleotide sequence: TGTGCCAGCAGTTTACCGATAGCGGGAGTCTCAGATACGCAGTATTTT. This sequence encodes CASSLPIAGVSDTQYF.

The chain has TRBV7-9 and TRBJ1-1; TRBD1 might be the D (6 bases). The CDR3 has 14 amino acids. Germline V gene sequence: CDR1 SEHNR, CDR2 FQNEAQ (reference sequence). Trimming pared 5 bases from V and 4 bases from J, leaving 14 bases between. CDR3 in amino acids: CASSPPSGVTEAFF. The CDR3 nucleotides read TGTGCCAGCAGCCCACCGTCAGGGGTCACTGAAGCTTTCTTT. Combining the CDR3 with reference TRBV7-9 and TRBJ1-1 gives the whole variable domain DTGVSQNPRHKITKRGQNVTFRCDPISEHNRLYWYRQTLGQGPEFLTYFQNEAQLEKSRLLSDRFSAERPKGSFSTLEIQRTEQGDSAMYLCASSPPSGVTEAFFGQGTRLTVV.

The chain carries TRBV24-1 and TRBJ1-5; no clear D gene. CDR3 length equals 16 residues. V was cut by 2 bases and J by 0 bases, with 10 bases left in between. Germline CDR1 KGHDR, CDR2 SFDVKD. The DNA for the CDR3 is TGTGCCACCAGTGATTCAGGAGATTATAGCAATCAGCCCCAGCATTTT. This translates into CATSDSGDYSNQPQHF.

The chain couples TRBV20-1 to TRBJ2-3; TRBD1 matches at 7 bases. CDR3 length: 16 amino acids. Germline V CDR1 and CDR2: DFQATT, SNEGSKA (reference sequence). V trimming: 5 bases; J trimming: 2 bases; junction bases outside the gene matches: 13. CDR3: CSARPWTGTVTDTQYF. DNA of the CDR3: TGCAGTGCTCGCCCCTGGACAGGAACTGTCACAGATACGCAGTATTTT.

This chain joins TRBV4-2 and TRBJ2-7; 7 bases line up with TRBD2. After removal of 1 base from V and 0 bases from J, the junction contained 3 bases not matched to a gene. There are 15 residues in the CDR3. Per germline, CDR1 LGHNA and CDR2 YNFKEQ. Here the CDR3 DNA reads TGTGCCAGCAGCCAAGGTACTAGCGACTCCTACGAGCAGTACTTC. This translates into CASSQGTSDSYEQYF.

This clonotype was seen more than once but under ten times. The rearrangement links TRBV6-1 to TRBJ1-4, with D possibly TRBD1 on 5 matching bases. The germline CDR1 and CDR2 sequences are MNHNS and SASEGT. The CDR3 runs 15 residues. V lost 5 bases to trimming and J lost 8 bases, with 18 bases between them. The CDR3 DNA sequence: TGTGCCAGCAGTACCCTGGCAGGGTTGGGAGAAAAACTGTTTTTT. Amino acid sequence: CASSTLAGLGEKLFF.

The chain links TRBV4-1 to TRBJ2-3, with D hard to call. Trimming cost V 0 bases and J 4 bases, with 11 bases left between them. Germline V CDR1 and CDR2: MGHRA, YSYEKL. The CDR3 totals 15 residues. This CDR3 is CASSQETVAADTQYF. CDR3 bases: TGCGCCAGCAGCCAAGAGACGGTAGCTGCAGATACGCAGTATTTT.

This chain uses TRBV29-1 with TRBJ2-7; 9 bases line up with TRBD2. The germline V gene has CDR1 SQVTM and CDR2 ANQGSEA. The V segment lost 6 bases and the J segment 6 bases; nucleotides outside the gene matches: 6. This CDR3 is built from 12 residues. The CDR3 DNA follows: TGCAGCGTCGTAGCGGGAGTAAGCGAGCAGTACTTC. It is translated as CSVVAGVSEQYF.

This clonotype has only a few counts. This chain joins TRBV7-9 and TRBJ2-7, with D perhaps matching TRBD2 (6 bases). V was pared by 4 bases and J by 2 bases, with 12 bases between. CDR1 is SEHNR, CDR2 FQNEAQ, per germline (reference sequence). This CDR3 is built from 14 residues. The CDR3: CASSSGDRPYEQYF. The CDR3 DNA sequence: TGTGCCAGCAGCTCGGGAGACAGACCCTACGAGCAGTACTTC.

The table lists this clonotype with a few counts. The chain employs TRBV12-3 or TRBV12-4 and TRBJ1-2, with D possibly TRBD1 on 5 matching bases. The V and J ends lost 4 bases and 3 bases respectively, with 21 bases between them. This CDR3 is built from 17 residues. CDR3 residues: CASSSLGRGFLDYGYTF. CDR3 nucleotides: TGTGCCAGCAGTTCTCTTGGGAGGGGTTTTTTGGACTATGGCTACACCTTC.